This TCR beta chain came from a study of cytotoxic CD8 clonotypes in ibrutinib-treated CLL. In the study overall: Mean productive templates were 255,043; mean productive rearrangements were around 90,000.

Findings and limits, study-wide: Contraction or stability on treatment was seen for public clonotypes, which were uncommon. Rising at ibrutinib response, clonality subsequently fell back toward baseline at progression.

Germline assignment: CDR1 SGHVS and CDR2 FQNEAQ. V shed 5 bases, J shed 5 bases, and the junction held 7 bases outside the gene matches. The CDR3 consists of 14 residues. Clones were read by immunoSEQ multiplex PCR, and TCRdb kept only the in-frame ones, dropping some. The sample includes tens of thousands of clones, roughly 86% of them seen just once. Notes on this clone: Its specificity is unknown.

This chain connects TRBV7-8 to TRBJ1-1; 8 bases line up with TRBD1. This material consisted of PBMCs, taken before ibrutinib treatment. The TCR comes from a human donor with chronic lymphocytic leukemia. The CDR3 protein is CASSRQGRETEAFF. The CDR3 coding sequence is TGTGCCAGCAGCAGACAGGGGAGGGAAACTGAAGCTTTCTTT.